The 14 T cell receptor beta chains presented below share a single source sample, sequenced in a study of T-cell reconstitution after alpha-beta-depleted transplantation in children. Unique molecular identifiers featured in how the TCRbeta library was prepared. TCRdb reanalysed the PCR reads using MiXCR and keeps one entry per CDR3 protein. This sample has 550,000 to 600,000 distinct CDR3 sequences; 23% occur once, and the top ten carry 13% to 15%. The sample in question was PBMCs, mostly from graft donor cells, obtained 360 days after TCRalphabeta/CD19-depleted stem cell transplant. The receptors originated from a boy under two years old who had a stem cell transplant for acute myeloid leukemia, so the T cells may come from the graft donor.

This clonotype was recorded a few times. The chain is built from TRBV27 and TRBJ2-1; TRBD2 matches 13 bases. In germline, CDR1 is MNHEY, CDR2 SMNVEV (reference sequence). The ends lost 6 bases at V and 8 bases at J; junction bases unmatched: 1. The CDR3 spans 13 residues. In DNA form, the CDR3 reads TGTGCCAGCAGACTAGCGGGGGGGTATGAGCAGTTCTTC. As protein: CASRLAGGYEQFF.

In its sample, this clonotype was seen a few times. This sequence joins TRBV30 and TRBJ1-1; D gene uncertain. The V end lost 4 bases, the J end lost 0 bases, and 9 bases lay between the germline ends. Germline CDR1 reads GTSNPN; CDR2 reads SVGIG (reference sequence). The CDR3 length is 13 residues. The CDR3 region is CAWNPGMNTEAFF. CDR3 bases: TGTGCCTGGAACCCAGGAATGAACACTGAAGCTTTCTTT.

This clonotype showed up just a few times. The genes are TRBV10-3 and TRBJ2-1; 10 nucleotides align to TRBD2. Looked up from germline, CDR1 is ENHRY and CDR2 is SYGVKD. V dropped 0 bases and J dropped 2; count of bases not matched to a gene: 16. This CDR3 comprises 21 residues. In nucleotides, the CDR3 is TGTGCCATCAGTGAGTCCCCTGGAGCAGCGGGGGGGCCAGCCCCCTACAATGAGCAGTTCTTC. It specifies CAISESPGAAGGPAPYNEQFF.

This sequence joins TRBV28 and TRBJ1-4, with 7 nucleotides matching TRBD1. Germline CDR1 is MDHEN and CDR2 is SYDVKM. Trimming cost V 3 bases and J 8 bases; bases outside gene matches: 6. This CDR3 spans 14 amino acids. This CDR3 is CASSLGDRKEKLFF. The CDR3, as DNA: TGTGCCAGCAGTTTGGGGGACAGAAAGGAAAAACTGTTTTTT.

The rearrangement links TRBV20-1 to TRBJ2-3; D not resolved. The CDR3 spans 15 residues. Germline V gene sequence: CDR1 DFQATT, CDR2 SNEGSKA (reference sequence). V gave up 6 bases and J gave up 9 bases, with 25 bases separating them. The CDR3 is CSAAGPGRFIETQYF. The CDR3 DNA follows: TGCAGTGCCGCCGGACCCGGACGGTTCATTGAGACGCAGTATTTT.

This chain uses TRBV6-2 or TRBV6-3 with TRBJ1-1, with D perhaps matching TRBD1 (5 bases). Trimming removed 4 bases from V and 0 bases from J, with 12 bases in between. Germline V gene sequence: CDR1 MNHEY, CDR2 SVGEGT. CDR3 length equals 15 residues. The CDR3 loop is CASSSSGAVNTEAFF. Here the CDR3 DNA reads TGTGCCAGCAGTTCCAGCGGGGCGGTGAACACTGAAGCTTTCTTT.

This clonotype was seen at least ten times. The V call is TRBV7-9, the J call TRBJ1-1; tentatively, D is TRBD1 (6 bases). Germline lookup yields CDR1 SEHNR and CDR2 FQNEAQ (reference sequence). V lost 0 bases, J lost 5 bases, and 10 bases lay in between. The CDR3 sequence is 14 residues long. CDR3 in DNA: TGTGCCAGCAGCTTAGCGAACAGGGAGACTGAAGCTTTCTTT. This translates into CASSLANRETEAFF.

The J gene is TRBJ1-2, the V gene TRBV12-3 or TRBV12-4; D is undetermined. V lost 10 bases, J lost 8 bases, and 8 bases lay in between. The CDR3 covers 9 residues. CDR3 in DNA: TGTGCCACCCAGAGGGGCTACACCTTC. Translated: CATQRGYTF.

This clonotype came up many times. The rearrangement links TRBV29-1 to TRBJ2-5; 9 bases agree with TRBD2. With 3 bases clipped from V and 5 bases from J, the junction kept 13 bases outside the gene matches. The CDR3 contains 16 residues. Germline-derived CDR1 and CDR2 are SQVTM and ANQGSEA. The CDR3 nucleotides are TGCAGCGTTGATGGAGGAAGCGGGGGGTCTCGGGAGACCCAGTACTTC. Amino acid sequence: CSVDGGSGGSRETQYF. Using reference TRBV29-1 and TRBJ2-5 for the parts outside the CDR3, the full variable domain is SAVISQKPSRDICQRGTSLTIQCQVDSQVTMMFWYRQQPGQSLTLIATANQGSEATYESGFVIDKFPISRPNLTFSTLTVSNMSPEDSSIYLCSVDGGSGGSRETQYFGPGTRLLVL.

This clonotype appeared once. This CDR3 reads CASSLSQGMKEKLFF. The CDR3 DNA follows: TGTGCCAGCAGTTTGAGTCAGGGAATGAAGGAAAAACTGTTTTTT. The V call is TRBV6-5, the J call TRBJ1-4, with a weak D call TRBD1 (5 bases). This CDR3 has 15 amino acids. V was trimmed by 4 bases and J by 8 bases, leaving 17 bases between them. Looked up from germline, CDR1 is MNHEY and CDR2 is SVGAGI.

V and J are TRBV29-1 and TRBJ2-5; a weak D match, TRBD1 (5 bases). The CDR3 covers 12 residues. Germline lookup yields CDR1 SQVTM and CDR2 ANQGSEA. V was trimmed by 5 bases and J by 7 bases, leaving 14 bases between them. The CDR3 loop reads CSVQGAPGTQYF. The CDR3 DNA reads as TGCAGCGTTCAAGGGGCCCCGGGGACCCAGTACTTC. The variable domain in full, completed from reference TRBV29-1 and TRBJ2-5, reads SAVISQKPSRDICQRGTSLTIQCQVDSQVTMMFWYRQQPGQSLTLIATANQGSEATYESGFVIDKFPISRPNLTFSTLTVSNMSPEDSSIYLCSVQGAPGTQYFGPGTRLLVL.

This chain connects TRBV10-3 to TRBJ2-5; no definite D call. The CDR3 has 12 amino acids. CDR1 ENHRY and CDR2 SYGVKD come from the germline V gene. Between the trimmed V and J ends, which lost 6 bases and 3 bases, there was a span of 8 bases. CDR3: CAIRTEEETQYF. CDR3 coding DNA: TGTGCCATCAGGACCGAAGAAGAGACCCAGTACTTC.

About this clonotype: It may be a read error: a sequence one base away is much more abundant. The V and J genes are TRBV12-3 or TRBV12-4 and TRBJ1-2, with D possibly matching TRBD1 (6 bases). V dropped 6 bases and J dropped 0 bases, with 11 bases sitting between them. The CDR3 has 14 residues. CDR3 nucleotide sequence: TGTGCCAGCAGCCAAGGACAGCCTAACTATGGCTACACCTTC. Protein: CASSQGQPNYGYTF.

This clonotype appeared a few times. The V gene is TRBV29-1, the J gene TRBJ2-1, with D perhaps matching TRBD1 or TRBD2 (6 bases each). V lost 2 bases and J 6 bases, leaving 8 bases between the germline ends. This CDR3 region has 12 residues. In germline, CDR1 is SQVTM, CDR2 ANQGSEA. The CDR3 bases are TGCAGCGTTGAAACGGGGGCCAATGAGCAGTTCTTC. Protein sequence: CSVETGANEQFF.